The present TCR beta chain was sequenced within a study of T-cell memory formation after mild COVID-19. This clonotype showed up just a few times. Germline V lookup: CDR1 SGHRS, CDR2 YFSETQ. With V trimmed by 7 bases and J by 0 bases, 2 bases remained unmatched. The length of the CDR3 is 14 residues. TCRdb reprocessed the 5' RACE reads with MiXCR, giving one entry per CDR3 protein. In the table there are some 320,000 distinct CDR3 sequences, 13% to 15% of which are singletons. The sequence came from a man in his late teens or twenties who had mild COVID-19 (a few samples of this study predate the infection). Cell type and time point are not known. The J gene is TRBJ1-4, the V gene TRBV5-1; 8 positions agree with TRBD1. Sequencing was carried out using PBMCs or a T cell subset sorted from them (not recorded which). For the CDR3, the DNA is TGCGCCAGCCAACAGGGGGCAACTAATGAAAAACTGTTTTTT. It yields the protein CASQQGATNEKLFF.